This TCR beta chain is drawn from a study of blood T cell repertoires in COVID-19. At the level of the study: Donors in the United States, Italy and Spain gave samples during acute or convalescent COVID-19. The analysed material was cDNA or gDNA that came from T cells, B-cell-depleted T cells, or PBMCs.

Germline lookup yields CDR1 SGHRS and CDR2 YFSETQ. With V trimmed by 0 bases and J by 7 bases, 10 bases remained unmatched. This CDR3 has 16 residues. In the original processing: Counts of nucleated cells, estimated from reference gene primer amplification, were obtained. The assay was immunoSEQ multiplex PCR, and TCRdb's table has in-frame clones only and misses some. Clonal size and the V and J genes are those of that table, whereas D and trimming came from the DNA. This repertoire shows about 170,000 clones, about 85% found once; its top ten account for roughly 1.1%. Sequenced input: peripheral blood. The J gene is TRBJ2-5, the V gene TRBV5-1; TRBD1 matches at 9 bases. The sequence derives from a man aged 60 to 69 who had recovered from COVID-19. The DNA of the CDR3 is TGCGCCAGCAGCTTGGGGGGACAGGGACCGTTGGGGACCCAGTACTTC. Translated: CASSLGGQGPLGTQYF.